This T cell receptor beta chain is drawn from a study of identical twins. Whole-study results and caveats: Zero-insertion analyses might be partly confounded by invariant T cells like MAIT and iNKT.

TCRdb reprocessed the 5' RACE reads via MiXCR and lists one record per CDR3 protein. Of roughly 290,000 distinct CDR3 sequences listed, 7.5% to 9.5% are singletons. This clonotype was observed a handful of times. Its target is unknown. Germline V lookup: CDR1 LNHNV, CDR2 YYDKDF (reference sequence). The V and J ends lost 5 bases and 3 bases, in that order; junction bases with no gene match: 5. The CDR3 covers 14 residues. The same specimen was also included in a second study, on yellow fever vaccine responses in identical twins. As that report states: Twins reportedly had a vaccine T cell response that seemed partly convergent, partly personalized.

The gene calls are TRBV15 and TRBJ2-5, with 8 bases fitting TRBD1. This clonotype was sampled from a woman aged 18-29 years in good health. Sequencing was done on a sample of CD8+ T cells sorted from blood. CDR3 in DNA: TGTGCCACCAGCTATCGGACAGGGAAAGAGACCCAGTACTTC. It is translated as CATSYRTGKETQYF.